This TCR beta chain is drawn from a study of T cells in localized non-small cell lung cancer. Some clones are missing from TCRdb's copy, which holds only in-frame ones; the method was immunoSEQ multiplex PCR. The data contain about 2,300 clones, roughly 24% of them seen just once; the ten biggest clones take up about 14%. Germline CDR1 is SGHRS and CDR2 is YFSETQ. V was clipped by 4 bases and J by 0 bases, with 11 bases between them. CDR3 size: 15 residues. The gene calls are TRBV5-1 and TRBJ1-3, with D hard to call. The receptor was isolated from a woman aged 35 to 75 with stage II squamous cell lung carcinoma. The sequencing here drew on lung tumor tissue, taken before any cancer treatment. CDR3 coding DNA: TGCGCCAGCAGCGAAGATAGCTACTCTGGAAACACCATATATTTT. Amino acid sequence: CASSEDSYSGNTIYF.